This T cell receptor beta chain was profiled in a study of T cells in localized non-small cell lung cancer. Germline lookup yields CDR1 MNHEY and CDR2 SMNVEV (reference sequence). CDR3 length: 14 amino acids. V was pared by 4 bases and J by 5 bases, with 3 bases of the junction left unmatched. About this clone itself: As yet, its antigen is unknown.

Study-level points and caveats: In adjacent lung appeared a median 57 of the top 100 tumor clones. Highest T cell clonality was seen in uninvolved adjacent lung, surpassing that measured in tumor.

This table comes from immunoSEQ multiplex PCR, and its TCRdb copy is limited to in-frame clones, with some not included. The data show around 31,000 clones, 80% to 90% seen once. The clonotype comes from a woman aged 40-69 years with stage I lung adenocarcinoma. The gene calls are TRBV27 and TRBJ2-2; 8 bases match TRBD1. The material sequenced was peripheral blood, taken before any cancer treatment. The CDR3 spells CASSSGQGTGELFF. The CDR3 DNA sequence: TGTGCCAGCAGTTCCGGACAGGGAACCGGGGAGCTGTTTTTT.